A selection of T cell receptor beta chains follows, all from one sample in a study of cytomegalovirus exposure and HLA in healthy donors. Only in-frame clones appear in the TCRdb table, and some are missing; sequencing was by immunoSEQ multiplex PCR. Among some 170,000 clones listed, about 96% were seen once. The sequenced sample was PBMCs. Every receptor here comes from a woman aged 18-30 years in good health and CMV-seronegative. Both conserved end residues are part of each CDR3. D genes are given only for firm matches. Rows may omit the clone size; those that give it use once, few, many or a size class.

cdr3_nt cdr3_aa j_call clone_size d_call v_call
TGTGCCAGCAGTTTAGAGAGCTCCTATAATTCACCCCTCCACTTT CASSLESSYNSPLHF TRBJ1-6 NA NA TRBV27
TGTGCCAGCAGCTTAGTATACAGGGTGAACTATGGCTACACCTTC CASSLVYRVNYGYTF TRBJ1-2 NA NA TRBV7-9
TGTGCCAGCGTTGAGAGGGGGCTAGAACAGCCCCAGCATTTT CASVERGLEQPQHF TRBJ1-5 NA TRBD1 TRBV6-1
TGCGCCAGCAGCCAAGATCCCCCGGGGGTCGGCGCAGATACGCAGTATTTT CASSQDPPGVGADTQYF TRBJ2-3 NA NA TRBV4-3
TGTGCCAGCAGCTTAGGGGGGGACAGGGGCTACAATGAGCAGTTCTTC CASSLGGDRGYNEQFF TRBJ2-1 NA TRBD1 TRBV7-8
TGTGCCAGCAGCCGGACAGGGGCCTCCTACGAGCAGTACTTC CASSRTGASYEQYF TRBJ2-7 NA TRBD1 TRBV5-6
TGTGCCAGCAGTTTCTTAGAGGGTACGCAGTATTTT CASSFLEGTQYF TRBJ2-3 NA NA TRBV27
TGTGCCAGCAGCGTTAAAGCGGGGGACTACAATGAGCAGTTCTTC CASSVKAGDYNEQFF TRBJ2-1 NA TRBD2 TRBV9
TGTGCCAGCTCAGAGGGTGGCGCAGATACGCAGTATTTT CASSEGGADTQYF TRBJ2-3 NA NA TRBV18
TGTGCCAGCAGCTTACTCGACCAGGGGTACACCGGGGAGCTGTTTTTT CASSLLDQGYTGELFF TRBJ2-2 once NA TRBV7-9
TGTGCCATCAGTGAAGGGAACAGGGGAGCCTACAATGAGCAGTTCTTC CAISEGNRGAYNEQFF TRBJ2-1 NA TRBD1 TRBV10-3
TGTGCCAGCAGCGTTTCTTCTCCGTCTAGCTCTGGAAACACCATATATTTT CASSVSSPSSSGNTIYF TRBJ1-3 NA NA TRBV9
TGTGCCAGCTCTCCCTCACGGACTGAAGCTTTCTTT CASSPSRTEAFF TRBJ1-1 NA NA TRBV18
TGTGCCTGGAGTCTCGGGGGGGCTGCAGATACGCAGTATTTT CAWSLGGAADTQYF TRBJ2-3 NA TRBD2 TRBV30
TGTGCCAGCAGTGAGGACCCTAGCGGGGGTGAGACCCAGTACTTC CASSEDPSGGETQYF TRBJ2-5 NA TRBD2 TRBV6-1
TGTGCCAGCAGCTTAGTGGGACAGGGGGCGTTCTATGGCTACACCTTC CASSLVGQGAFYGYTF TRBJ1-2 once TRBD1 TRBV7-2
TGCGCCAGCAGCCAAGGCCCGGGGACTAGCGGAAAGGTCACCGGGGAGCTGTTTTTT CASSQGPGTSGKVTGELFF TRBJ2-2 few TRBD2 TRBV4-1
TGTGCCAGTAGGACAGGGATTGGAAACACCATATATTTT CASRTGIGNTIYF TRBJ1-3 NA TRBD1 TRBV19
TGTGCCAGCAGCTTAGAGGTCAGGGAATTTGGCCAGCCCCAGCATTTT CASSLEVREFGQPQHF TRBJ1-5 NA NA TRBV7-2
TGCAGCGTTGAAGATCGGGAGGGAAAGCCCACAGATACGCAGTATTTT CSVEDREGKPTDTQYF TRBJ2-3 NA TRBD2 TRBV29-1
TGCGCCAGCAGGGCCGGAGGGGTAAGTGAGCAGTTCTTC CASRAGGVSEQFF TRBJ2-1 NA NA TRBV4-1
TGCGCCAGCAGCTTTGATCGGGGGGCGGACTATGGCTACACCTTC CASSFDRGADYGYTF TRBJ1-2 NA NA TRBV5-1
TGTGCCAGCAGCTTGGATCGGAGCTCCTACGAGCAGTACTTC CASSLDRSSYEQYF TRBJ2-7 NA NA TRBV5-8
TGTGCCAGCAGCGTAGACTGGGGAGACTACGAGCAGTACTTC CASSVDWGDYEQYF TRBJ2-7 NA NA TRBV9
TGTGCCAGCGGAGGACTAGCGGGGGCCAACACCGGGGAGCTGTTTTTT CASGGLAGANTGELFF TRBJ2-2 NA TRBD2 TRBV9
TGTGCCAGCAGCGATACCCTAGGGCCGACAGGATTTTACAATGAGCAGTTCTTC CASSDTLGPTGFYNEQFF TRBJ2-1 NA NA TRBV7-9
TGTGCCAGCAGCTTAGTGTCAAAGGGGTACAATGAGCAGTTCTTC CASSLVSKGYNEQFF TRBJ2-1 NA NA TRBV7-2
TGCGCCAGCGGACAGGGAAACACCGGGGAGCTGTTTTTT CASGQGNTGELFF TRBJ2-2 NA TRBD1 TRBV5-1
TGTGCCAGCAGCTTACTTAATGAGCAGTTCTTC CASSLLNEQFF TRBJ2-1 NA NA TRBV7-8
TGTGCCAGCAGTCCCGACTATGGCTACACCTTC CASSPDYGYTF TRBJ1-2 NA NA TRBV6-6
TGTGCCAGCAGCTTAGTTGAGCGGGGGGTTAGCTCCTACGAGCAGTACTTC CASSLVERGVSSYEQYF TRBJ2-7 NA TRBD2 TRBV7-6
TGTGCCAGCAGCACACACCGGGACAGGGGTACAGATACGCAGTATTTT CASSTHRDRGTDTQYF TRBJ2-3 NA TRBD1 TRBV9
TGTGCCAGCAGCCAAGATGGGACAGGAAAATATGGCTACACCTTC CASSQDGTGKYGYTF TRBJ1-2 NA TRBD1 TRBV14
TGTGCCAGCAGCCCAGACCCATCCGGGACACAATATGGCTACACCTTC CASSPDPSGTQYGYTF TRBJ1-2 NA NA TRBV7-2
TGTGCCAGCAGCTTAGGGCCCCGACTAGCGGTCTTCGGGGCCCAGTACTTC CASSLGPRLAVFGAQYF TRBJ2-5 once TRBD2 TRBV11-2
TGCGCCAGCAGCTTGTCACAAAGCTCTGGAAACACCATATATTTT CASSLSQSSGNTIYF TRBJ1-3 NA NA TRBV5-1
TGTGCCAGCTTCCGGCTCAGGGGTGGGACTGAAGCTTTCTTT CASFRLRGGTEAFF TRBJ1-1 NA NA TRBV2
TGTGCCAGCAGCGGCAACCCCGGGGATGACACCTTC CASSGNPGDDTF TRBJ1-2 NA NA TRBV9
TGTGCCAGCAGCTTAGTATCAGGGGTCGGTTACGAGCAGTACTTC CASSLVSGVGYEQYF TRBJ2-7 NA NA TRBV7-2
TGCGCCAGCAGCCAAGAAGCGGGACAGGTAAACTATGGCTACACCTTC CASSQEAGQVNYGYTF TRBJ1-2 few TRBD1 TRBV4-3
TGTGCCAGCCTCAAGGGACAGGGTGGCACTGAAGCTTTCTTT CASLKGQGGTEAFF TRBJ1-1 once TRBD1 TRBV9
TGTGCCAGCAGTTACTCGACAGGGGACGAGCAGTACTTC CASSYSTGDEQYF TRBJ2-7 NA TRBD1 TRBV6-5
TGTGCCAGCAGCTTGGGGAGACAGGGAGAGACCCAGTACTTC CASSLGRQGETQYF TRBJ2-5 NA TRBD1 TRBV5-6
TGTGCCAGCAGCTTACTGGCGGGGGGAAAAAATGAAAAACTGTTTTTT CASSLLAGGKNEKLFF TRBJ1-4 NA NA TRBV7-8
TGCGCCAGCAGCCAAGGCCTGCAGGGCGGCGGCTACACCTTC CASSQGLQGGGYTF TRBJ1-2 NA NA TRBV4-1